This T cell receptor beta chain was recovered during a study of T cells in Graves' hyperthyroidism and ophthalmopathy. Trimming took 7 bases from V and 1 from J, leaving 20 bases between them. Germline V gene lookup returns CDR1 PRHDT and CDR2 FYEKMQ (reference sequence). The CDR3 has 18 residues. The investigators amplified TCR beta CDR3 regions from RNA transcripts. In the first-round RT-PCR of the TCR CDR3, the HTBI primer set was used. TCRdb reanalysed the multiplex PCR reads using MiXCR and keeps one entry per CDR3 protein. The sample includes a few hundred thousand distinct CDR3 sequences, approximately 20% of them seen just once.

This receptor was obtained from a young woman with Graves' hyperthyroidism. Material for sequencing was blood. The chain is built from TRBV13 and TRBJ1-6, with D uncertain. CDR3 DNA sequence: TGTGCCAGCACCAGAGACACGGCCGGCGGGTCCTATAATTCACCCCTCCACTTT. It codes for CASTRDTAGGSYNSPLHF.